This record looks at one T cell receptor beta chain sequence and its context. Its cognate antigen is unknown. The data derive from a study of T cells expressing NK-cell markers. On the study more broadly: CD3+CD56+NKG2C+, CD3+CD56+NKG2C- and CD3+CD56-NKG2C+ T cells, once sorted, supplied the TCR beta repertoires. Study results and caveats: Dominant NKG2C+ clonotypes in a handful of donors made up about 1.0-7.0% of CD8+ T cells.

Libraries used 5'RACE template switching adding universal primer site and UMIs. TCRdb re-called the 5' RACE reads and gives one entry per CDR3 protein, without DNA. The table for this sample gives about 150,000 distinct CDR3 sequences. What was sequenced was blood T cells: a sorted CD56 or NKG2C T cell subset, CD4+ or CD8+ T cells, or bulk PBMC T cells (not recorded which). The receptor was derived from a woman aged 45-60 years in good health.

The CDR3 spells CASTLTGSNTGELFF. The chain uses TRBV6-6 and TRBJ2-2; TCRdb's D call, TRBD1, is unchecked because there is no DNA. The CDR3 sequence is 15 residues long. Germline CDR1 is MNHNY and CDR2 is SVGAGI (reference sequence).